A single sample is the source of the 23 T cell receptor beta chains below, sequenced in a study of cytomegalovirus exposure and HLA in healthy donors. The study ran its PCR with 60 Vbeta and 13 Jbeta primers. Some clones are missing from TCRdb's copy, which holds only in-frame ones; the method was immunoSEQ multiplex PCR. The data show around 130,000 clones, roughly 75% seen once. The sequenced sample was PBMCs. These TCRs come from a man in his thirties or forties in good health and CMV-seronegative.

V gene TRBV27 combines with J gene TRBJ1-6, with 9 bases lining up with TRBD1. This CDR3 region has 15 residues. Trimming cost V 4 bases and J 3 bases; bases outside gene matches: 1. Germline V gives CDR1 MNHEY, CDR2 SMNVEV (reference sequence). In DNA, the CDR3 is TGTGCCAGCAGTTCGGACAGGGGCTATAATTCACCCCTCCACTTT. This translates into CASSSDRGYNSPLHF.

The chain joins TRBV5-1 to TRBJ2-3; D not resolved. The CDR3 is made up of 15 amino acids. V was shortened by 1 base and J by 0 bases, with 9 bases between the two germline ends. Germline assignment: CDR1 SGHRS and CDR2 YFSETQ. In nucleotides, the CDR3 is TGCGCCAGCAGCTTGTCTCTATCTAGCACAGATACGCAGTATTTT. Encoded protein: CASSLSLSSTDTQYF.

This chain connects TRBV4-2 to TRBJ2-7, with TRBD1 matching over 10 bases. This CDR3 spans 15 amino acids. V gave up 4 bases and J gave up 4 bases; unmatched junction bases: 7. CDR1 is LGHNA and CDR2 is YNFKEQ in the germline V gene. The CDR3 coding sequence is TGTGCCAGCAGCCCGCAACCGGGACAGGGGTACGAGCAGTACTTC. Protein sequence: CASSPQPGQGYEQYF.

This sequence joins TRBV29-1 and TRBJ2-7, with D possibly matching TRBD1 (6 bases). V lost 4 bases and J lost 2, with 9 bases in between. Germline CDR1 SQVTM, CDR2 ANQGSEA. There are 12 residues in the CDR3. The CDR3 sequence: CSVGQETYEQYF. The CDR3 nucleotides read TGCAGCGTTGGACAGGAAACCTACGAGCAGTACTTC.

The chain has TRBV5-1 and TRBJ1-2; D might be TRBD1 (6 bases). This CDR3 region has 14 residues. The V gene lost 3 bases and the J gene lost 5 bases, with 14 bases spanning the gap. Germline V gene sequence: CDR1 SGHRS, CDR2 YFSETQ. The CDR3 here is CASSYDRPRYGYTF. CDR3 DNA sequence: TGCGCCAGCAGCTATGACAGGCCTAGGTATGGCTACACCTTC.

The chain joins TRBV19 to TRBJ1-1, with 10 bases aligning to TRBD1. This CDR3 contains 14 residues. Germline-derived CDR1 and CDR2 are LNHDA and SQIVND (reference sequence). The V segment lost 6 bases and the J segment 1 base; nucleotides outside the gene matches: 2. CDR3 region: CASSRTGGNTEAFF. The CDR3 DNA sequence: TGTGCCAGTAGCCGGACAGGGGGGAACACTGAAGCTTTCTTT.

The chain is built from TRBV27 and TRBJ2-3; 9 bases map to TRBD1. Germline V lookup: CDR1 MNHEY, CDR2 SMNVEV (reference sequence). The CDR3 totals 15 residues. V lost 7 bases, J lost 0 bases, and 5 bases stayed unmatched. CDR3 sequence: CASKLGQGSTDTQYF. The CDR3 nucleotides read TGTGCCAGCAAACTCGGACAGGGGAGCACAGATACGCAGTATTTT.

This clone was observed a handful of times. The chain uses TRBV11-2 and TRBJ2-1, with 9 nucleotides matching TRBD2. The CDR3 totals 14 residues. Germline V gene data show CDR1 as SGHAT and CDR2 as FQNNGV. The V segment lost 5 bases and the J segment 6 bases; nucleotides outside the gene matches: 5. Here the CDR3 DNA reads TGTGCCAGCAGCCCACGGACTAGCGTCAATGAGCAGTTCTTC. Its protein product is CASSPRTSVNEQFF.

J is TRBJ1-5 and V is TRBV28; 7 nucleotides line up with TRBD1. V lost 2 bases, J lost 6 bases, and 7 bases stayed unmatched. Germline V gene sequence: CDR1 MDHEN, CDR2 SYDVKM. The CDR3 runs to 15 residues. The CDR3 protein is CASSLARDSGQPQHF. In DNA, the CDR3 is TGTGCCAGCAGTTTAGCCCGGGACAGTGGTCAGCCCCAGCATTTT. Full variable domain (missing parts from reference TRBV28 and TRBJ1-5): DVKVTQSSRYLVKRTGEKVFLECVQDMDHENMFWYRQDPGLGLRLIYFSYDVKMKEKGDIPEGYSVSREKKERFSLILESASTNQTSMYLCASSLARDSGQPQHFGDGTRLSIL.

The V call is TRBV4-2, the J call TRBJ1-1; no firm D call. The CDR3 spans 16 residues. Germline assignment: CDR1 LGHNA and CDR2 YNFKEQ. Trimming pared 0 bases from V and 8 bases from J, leaving 19 bases between. The CDR3 region has the DNA TGTGCCAGCAGCCAAGAGGTCTTGGTGGGTGGGAGCGAAGCTTTCTTT. It codes for CASSQEVLVGGSEAFF.

This clone was counted once. The chain uses TRBV4-3 and TRBJ1-2, with a tentative D call TRBD1 (6 bases). Between the trimmed V and J ends, which lost 0 bases and 5 bases, there was a span of 13 bases. CDR1 is LGHNA, CDR2 YSLEER, per germline. The CDR3 sequence is 15 residues long. This chain's CDR3 is CASSQEIQGSYGYTF. The CDR3 DNA reads TGCGCCAGCAGCCAAGAGATCCAGGGGAGTTATGGCTACACCTTC.

This chain joins TRBV11-2 and TRBJ1-1; D is perhaps TRBD1 (5 bases). V lost 8 bases to trimming and J lost 5 bases, with 18 bases between them. CDR1 SGHAT and CDR2 FQNNGV come from the germline V gene. This CDR3 region has 14 residues. The CDR3 spells CASGYSRGSTEAFF. The CDR3 nucleotides are TGTGCCAGCGGGTATTCCCGGGGGTCAACTGAAGCTTTCTTT.

The rearrangement joins TRBV4-2 to TRBJ2-7; the D gene is possibly TRBD1 (6 bases). This CDR3 comprises 15 residues. Germline-derived CDR1 and CDR2 are LGHNA and YNFKEQ. Trimming shortened V by 1 base and J by 0 bases, and 10 bases separated the two germline ends. CDR3 amino acids: CASSQADSPSYEQYF. The CDR3 DNA reads TGTGCCAGCAGCCAAGCGGACAGCCCCTCCTACGAGCAGTACTTC.

CDR3 sequence: CASSFLGGSSYEQYF. DNA of the CDR3: TGTGCCAGCAGTTTCCTGGGGGGGAGCTCCTACGAGCAGTACTTC. The V and J genes are TRBV27 and TRBJ2-7, with 7 bases fitting TRBD2. CDR3 length: 15 amino acids. Germline values: CDR1 MNHEY, CDR2 SMNVEV (reference sequence). V shed 3 bases, J shed 0 bases, and the junction held 5 bases outside the gene matches.

This rearrangement joins TRBV29-1 to TRBJ2-5; the D gene is possibly TRBD2 (6 bases). V was pared by 6 bases and J by 3 bases, with 14 bases between. The CDR3 sequence is 13 residues long. From germline, CDR1 is SQVTM and CDR2 ANQGSEA. The CDR3 coding sequence is TGCAGCGTGGCGGGACTCTCTGAAGAGACCCAGTACTTC. It translates to CSVAGLSEETQYF.

This clone was seen only once. The chain combines TRBV4-1 with TRBJ2-2, with 10 nucleotides matching TRBD2. After removal of 4 bases from V and 1 base from J, the junction contained 3 bases not matched to a gene. Germline V gene sequence: CDR1 MGHRA, CDR2 YSYEKL. There are 16 residues in the CDR3. The CDR3 here is CASSRSSGRNTGELFF. The CDR3, as DNA: TGCGCCAGCAGCCGATCTAGCGGGAGGAACACCGGGGAGCTGTTTTTT.

The V gene is TRBV10-3, the J gene TRBJ1-5; the D is unclear. The CDR3 totals 14 residues. Between the trimmed V and J ends, which lost 0 bases and 5 bases, there was a span of 8 bases. The germline V gene encodes CDR1 ENHRY and CDR2 SYGVKD. CDR3 protein: CAISESGGDQPQHF. The CDR3 DNA is TGTGCCATCAGTGAGTCGGGCGGGGATCAGCCCCAGCATTTT.

In its sample, this clone was seen once. One end of the junction varies from germline; a read error may be responsible. This chain connects TRBV28 to TRBJ1-5, with D possibly being TRBD1 (6 bases). There are 12 residues in the CDR3. Germline loops: CDR1 MDHEN, CDR2 SYDVKM. CDR3 region: CASSLKGVGTSF. The CDR3 DNA follows: TGTGCCAGCAGTTTAAAGGGGGTGGGAACCTCTTTT.

The chain combines TRBV15 with TRBJ2-3, with TRBD1 identical over 8 bases. Germline values: CDR1 LNHNV, CDR2 YYDKDF (reference sequence). The CDR3 runs 18 residues. With 3 bases clipped from V and 0 bases from J, the junction kept 11 bases outside the gene matches. Here the CDR3 reads CATSSLRTGYSSTDTQYF. In nucleotides, the CDR3 is TGTGCCACCAGCAGCCTACGGACAGGGTACTCTAGCACAGATACGCAGTATTTT. Full variable domain (rest looked up from reference TRBV15 and TRBJ2-3): DAMVIQNPRYQVTQFGKPVTLSCSQTLNHNVMYWYQQKSSQAPKLLFHYYDKDFNNEADTPDNFQSRRPNTSFCFLDIRSPGLGDTAMYLCATSSLRTGYSSTDTQYFGPGTRLTVL.

The chain links TRBV11-2 to TRBJ2-2; no clear D gene. The germline gives CDR1 SGHAT, CDR2 FQNNGV. The CDR3 sequence is 16 residues long. The V gene lost 0 bases and the J gene lost 0 bases, with 8 bases spanning the gap. This CDR3 reads CASSLDRATNTGELFF. The CDR3 DNA reads TGTGCCAGCAGCTTAGATCGCGCAACGAACACCGGGGAGCTGTTTTTT.

The chain has TRBV10-3 and TRBJ2-1, with D possibly TRBD2 on 6 matching bases. Germline CDR1 and CDR2: ENHRY and SYGVKD. This CDR3 is 16 amino acids long. The germline V and J ends were trimmed by 3 bases and 8 bases, with 20 bases remaining between them. The chain's CDR3 is CAISDPGGASLDEQFF. In DNA form, the CDR3 reads TGTGCCATCAGTGACCCCGGAGGGGCTAGTTTGGATGAGCAGTTCTTC.

This clone was detected once. The chain employs TRBV7-9 and TRBJ2-3; the match to TRBD2 covers 7 bases. With V trimmed by 7 bases and J by 4 bases, 14 bases remained unmatched. Germline CDR1 reads SEHNR; CDR2 reads FQNEAQ (reference sequence). The CDR3 sequence is 16 residues long. CDR3 sequence reads: CASTQEGQRDPDTQYF. The CDR3 DNA reads TGTGCCAGCACCCAAGAGGGCCAGCGGGATCCAGATACGCAGTATTTT.

The gene calls are TRBV9 and TRBJ1-4, with a possible D match to TRBD1 (5 bases). This CDR3 spans 15 amino acids. Trimming stripped 3 bases from V and 4 bases from J, with 13 bases between. Germline loops: CDR1 SGDLS, CDR2 YYNGEE. CDR3 residues: CASSGASGLNEKLFF. The CDR3 DNA reads as TGTGCCAGCAGCGGGGCATCGGGACTTAATGAAAAACTGTTTTTT.